This T cell receptor beta chain was profiled in a study of OX40 agonist ivuxolimab in advanced cancers. At the level of the whole study: Ivuxolimab was a fully human IgG2 agonistic monoclonal antibody targeting the costimulatory receptor OX40 (CD134). The point of sequencing TCRbeta in the periphery was to test whether ivuxolimab changed TCR sequence diversity and drove clonal T-cell expansion. Of the approximately 54 dose-escalation patients, hepatocellular carcinoma was present in some 19, melanoma in roughly 15, renal cell carcinoma in 9 and head and neck cancer in 9. Partial responses occurred in three dose-escalation patients, of whom one had hepatocellular carcinoma and two had cutaneous melanoma. The monotherapy dose-escalation portion (N ≈ 57 patients) of the phase I ivuxolimab trial is reported in the paper. Patients were allowed to have had prior anti-PD-1, anti-PD-L1 or anti-CTLA-4 therapy, and approximately 40% of the dose-escalation patients had previously received checkpoint inhibitors. In the dose-escalation cohort, 70% to 85% of patients were male, and the mean age was around 60 years, with a range of roughly 20 to 85. Intravenous ivuxolimab was administered to patients every 2 weeks at six dose levels: 0.01, 0.1, 0.3, 1.5, 3 and 10 mg/kg. On the study overall, not on this receptor specifically: After ivuxolimab, expanded clones were on average more numerous among CD8+ T cells than among CD4+ T cells. Low levels of normalized T-cell clonal expansion were also seen in some patients who did not respond. In the 0.1-3.0 mg/kg groups, partial responders had among the lowest normalized peripheral clonal expansion, particularly in CD8+ T cells. At doses from 0.1 to 3.0 mg/kg, clonal expansion was seen in both CD4+ and CD8+ blood T cells between baseline and week 6. Antigen specificity was not determined for the clonally expanded peripheral T cells.

Patients with autoimmune disease history or receiving systemic immunosuppression were excluded from the trial. Peripheral blood for TCR sequencing was collected from all dose cohorts at baseline, on cycle 4 day 1, and on cycle 7 day 1. The samples were taken from a phase I, first-in-human, multicenter, open-label dose-escalation trial of ivuxolimab. Adults with locally advanced or metastatic melanoma, renal cell carcinoma, hepatocellular carcinoma or head and neck squamous cell carcinoma were enrolled in the trial. CD4+ and CD8+ T cells were sorted separately from peripheral blood before TCR sequencing. This clone was picked up one time. No cognate antigen has been identified for it. No qualities accompany the bases; no much larger clone lies one base away. Deletion took 1 base off V and 3 bases off J, with a span of 11 bases between the germline ends. The CDR3 holds 15 amino acids from the cysteine to the phenylalanine. The CDR3 DNA has 45 bases and is translated from base 1. The germline V gene yields MNHNS for CDR1 and SASEGT for CDR2.

For sequencing of the TCRbeta CDR3 region, genomic DNA was extracted from the sorted cells. The immunoSEQ Assay was used for sequencing of TCRbeta CDR3 regions. Not all clones reach the TCRdb copy of this immuneACCESS table, which keeps in-frame sequences only. Checked studies attribute under half of the gap to unresolved V genes and leave the rest unexplained. This sample gives about 62,000 clones in total; 85% of them show up just once. The ten largest clones take up around 3.8% of the sample. This clonotype originated in an adult with an advanced solid tumor such as melanoma, head and neck, liver or kidney cancer. Source: CD4+ or CD8+ T cells sorted from blood, taken in a trial of the OX40 agonist ivuxolimab. The rearrangement combines TRBV6-1 with TRBJ2-3; TRBD1 is a weak D gene call, 6 bases matching. The CDR3 amino acid sequence is: CASSEGARGTDTQYF. The nucleotide sequence reads as follows: TGTGCCAGCAGTGAAGGTGCCAGGGGAACAGATACGCAGTATTTT.